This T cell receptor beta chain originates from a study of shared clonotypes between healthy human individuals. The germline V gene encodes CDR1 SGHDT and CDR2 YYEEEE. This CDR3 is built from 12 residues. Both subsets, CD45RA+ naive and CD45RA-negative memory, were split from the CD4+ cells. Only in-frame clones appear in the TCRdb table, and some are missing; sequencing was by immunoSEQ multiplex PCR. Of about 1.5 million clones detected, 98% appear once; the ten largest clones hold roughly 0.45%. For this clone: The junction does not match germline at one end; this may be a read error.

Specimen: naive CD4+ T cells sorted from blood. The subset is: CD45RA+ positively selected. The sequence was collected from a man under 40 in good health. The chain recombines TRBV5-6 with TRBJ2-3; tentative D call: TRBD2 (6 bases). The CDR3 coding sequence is TGTGCCAGCAGCCTTCGGGACTGGTTTTCTAGATTT. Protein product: CASSLRDWFSRF.